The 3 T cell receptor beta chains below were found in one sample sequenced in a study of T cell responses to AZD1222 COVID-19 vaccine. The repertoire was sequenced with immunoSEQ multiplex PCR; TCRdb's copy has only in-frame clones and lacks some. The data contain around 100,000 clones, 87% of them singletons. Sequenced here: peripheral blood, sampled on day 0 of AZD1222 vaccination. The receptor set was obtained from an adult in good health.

The CDR3 nucleotides read TGTGCCAGCTCAGGTGGGACAGCCAATCAGCCCCAGCATTTT. This encodes CASSGGTANQPQHF. The genes are TRBV18 and TRBJ1-5, with TRBD1 matching 7 bases. With 5 bases clipped from V and 3 bases from J, the junction kept 4 bases outside the gene matches. This CDR3 is 14 amino acids long. Germline loops: CDR1 KGHSH, CDR2 LQKENI.

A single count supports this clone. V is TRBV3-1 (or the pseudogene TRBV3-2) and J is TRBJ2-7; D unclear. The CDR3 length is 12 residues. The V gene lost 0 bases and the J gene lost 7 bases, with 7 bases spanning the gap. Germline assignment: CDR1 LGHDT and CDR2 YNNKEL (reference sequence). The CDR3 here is CASSQDVREQYF. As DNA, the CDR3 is TGTGCCAGCAGCCAAGATGTCCGGGAGCAGTACTTC.

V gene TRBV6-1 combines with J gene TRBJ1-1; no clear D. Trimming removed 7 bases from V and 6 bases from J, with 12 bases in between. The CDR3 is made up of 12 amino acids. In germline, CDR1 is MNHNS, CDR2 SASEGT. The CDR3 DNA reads TGTGCCAGCAATCACGTGGGTCCTGAAGCTTTCTTT. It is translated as CASNHVGPEAFF.